This is a list of T cell receptor beta chains from one sample in a study of Ad26.COV2.S vaccination and SARS-CoV-2 variants. Sequenced by immunoSEQ multiplex PCR; TCRdb stores in-frame clones only, minus some. This table holds roughly 150,000 clones, roughly 90% found once. The sample was peripheral blood, taken after recovery from COVID-19. These receptor sequences come from a human donor who had recovered from COVID-19. CDR3s include the opening cysteine and the closing phenylalanine or tryptophan. The D gene is left open where the match is weak. Rows may omit the clone size; those that give it use once, few, many or a size class.

v_gene: TRBV6-5; abundance: -; d_gene: TRBD1; j_gene: TRBJ1-2; CDR3aa: CASKPTGRSGYTF; CDR3nt: TGTGCCAGCAAACCGACAGGGAGGAGTGGCTACACCTTC
v_gene: TRBV28; abundance: -; d_gene: TRBD2; j_gene: TRBJ2-7; CDR3aa: CASARIQRGEYEQYF; CDR3nt: TGTGCCAGCGCAAGAATCCAGCGGGGGGAGTACGAGCAGTACTTC
v_gene: TRBV7-2; abundance: -; d_gene: TRBD1; j_gene: TRBJ1-2; CDR3aa: CASSSRDSLIGYTF; CDR3nt: TGTGCCAGCAGCTCCCGGGACAGCCTTATCGGCTACACCTTC
v_gene: TRBV2; abundance: once; d_gene: -; j_gene: TRBJ1-4; CDR3aa: CASSGWAMGGKGANEKLFF; CDR3nt: TGTGCCAGCAGTGGATGGGCTATGGGGGGAAAAGGAGCTAATGAAAAACTGTTTTTT
v_gene: TRBV7-9; abundance: -; d_gene: -; j_gene: TRBJ1-1; CDR3aa: CASRAGINTEAFF; CDR3nt: TGTGCCAGCAGAGCCGGGATAAACACTGAAGCTTTCTTT
v_gene: TRBV2; abundance: few; d_gene: TRBD1; j_gene: TRBJ1-1; CDR3aa: CASRVTGQSNTEAFF; CDR3nt: TGTGCCAGCAGGGTAACGGGACAGTCGAACACTGAAGCTTTCTTT
v_gene: TRBV27; abundance: -; d_gene: -; j_gene: TRBJ1-2; CDR3aa: CASSLGVGYGYTF; CDR3nt: TGTGCCAGCAGTCTAGGAGTGGGTTATGGCTACACCTTC
v_gene: TRBV19; abundance: -; d_gene: -; j_gene: TRBJ2-7; CDR3aa: CASSISSTYEQYF; CDR3nt: TGTGCCAGTAGTATATCCAGTACCTACGAGCAGTACTTC
v_gene: TRBV7-2; abundance: -; d_gene: -; j_gene: TRBJ1-6; CDR3aa: CASSFSTGGNSPLHF; CDR3nt: TGTGCCAGCAGCTTCAGTACAGGTGGGAATTCACCCCTCCACTTT
v_gene: TRBV21-1; abundance: -; d_gene: -; j_gene: TRBJ2-2; CDR3aa: CASSPRIGRITGELFF; CDR3nt: TGTGCCAGCAGCCCGAGAATAGGGAGGATAACCGGGGAGCTGTTTTTT
v_gene: TRBV5-1; abundance: -; d_gene: -; j_gene: TRBJ2-7; CDR3aa: CASSFGTASYEQYF; CDR3nt: TGCGCCAGCAGCTTTGGGACGGCCTCCTACGAGCAGTACTTC
v_gene: TRBV7-8; abundance: -; d_gene: TRBD2; j_gene: TRBJ2-7; CDR3aa: CASSQSSGQLYEQYF; CDR3nt: TGTGCCAGCAGCCAATCTAGCGGCCAGCTCTACGAGCAGTACTTC
v_gene: TRBV5-4; abundance: -; d_gene: -; j_gene: TRBJ2-7; CDR3aa: CASSPQGPGEQYF; CDR3nt: TGTGCCAGCAGCCCGCAGGGCCCGGGGGAGCAGTACTTC
v_gene: TRBV6-5; abundance: -; d_gene: -; j_gene: TRBJ1-2; CDR3aa: CATKATPEDGYTF; CDR3nt: TGTGCCACGAAAGCAACCCCCGAGGATGGCTACACCTTC
v_gene: TRBV18; abundance: -; d_gene: TRBD2; j_gene: TRBJ2-5; CDR3aa: CASSLRLAGDQETQYF; CDR3nt: TGTGCCAGCTCACTAAGACTAGCGGGGGACCAGGAGACCCAGTACTTC
v_gene: TRBV20-1; abundance: -; d_gene: -; j_gene: TRBJ2-7; CDR3aa: CSASTGYEQYF; CDR3nt: TGCAGTGCTTCAACAGGGTACGAGCAGTACTTC
v_gene: TRBV28; abundance: few; d_gene: TRBD1; j_gene: TRBJ1-5; CDR3aa: CASSLVTGRGQPQHF; CDR3nt: TGTGCCAGCAGTTTGGTGACAGGGAGGGGTCAGCCCCAGCATTTT
v_gene: TRBV4-1; abundance: -; d_gene: TRBD2; j_gene: TRBJ2-6; CDR3aa: CASARGGLGGANVLTF; CDR3nt: TGCGCCAGCGCTAGGGGAGGGTTAGGGGGGGCCAACGTCCTGACTTTC
v_gene: TRBV7-2; abundance: -; d_gene: -; j_gene: TRBJ2-1; CDR3aa: CASSLKGGSSSSYNEQFF; CDR3nt: TGTGCCAGCAGCTTAAAGGGAGGCTCTAGCAGCTCCTACAATGAGCAGTTCTTC
v_gene: TRBV2; abundance: -; d_gene: -; j_gene: TRBJ2-7; CDR3aa: CASSVSWQGSYEQYF; CDR3nt: TGTGCCAGCAGTGTTTCTTGGCAGGGGTCCTACGAGCAGTACTTC
v_gene: TRBV28; abundance: -; d_gene: -; j_gene: TRBJ2-7; CDR3aa: CASSLPYTGIEQYF; CDR3nt: TGTGCCAGCAGTTTACCCTACACAGGGATCGAGCAGTACTTC
v_gene: TRBV28; abundance: -; d_gene: -; j_gene: TRBJ1-1; CDR3aa: CASSLTGIGEAFF; CDR3nt: TGTGCCAGCAGTTTGACAGGTATAGGTGAAGCTTTCTTT
v_gene: TRBV5-1; abundance: once; d_gene: -; j_gene: TRBJ2-7; CDR3aa: CASKGRSGAYEQYF; CDR3nt: TGCGCCAGCAAAGGTAGGTCGGGGGCCTACGAGCAGTACTTC
v_gene: TRBV6-5; abundance: -; d_gene: -; j_gene: TRBJ1-1; CDR3aa: CASRLTGRGTEAFF; CDR3nt: TGTGCCAGCAGGCTCACAGGGAGGGGCACTGAAGCTTTCTTT
v_gene: TRBV5-1; abundance: -; d_gene: TRBD2; j_gene: TRBJ2-1; CDR3aa: CASSFGAGAPYNEQFF; CDR3nt: TGCGCCAGCAGCTTCGGAGCGGGGGCTCCCTACAATGAGCAGTTCTTC
v_gene: TRBV2; abundance: -; d_gene: TRBD1; j_gene: TRBJ2-7; CDR3aa: CASYRGQGHYEQYF; CDR3nt: TGTGCCAGCTATAGGGGACAGGGCCATTACGAGCAGTACTTC
v_gene: TRBV7-9; abundance: -; d_gene: -; j_gene: TRBJ2-2; CDR3aa: CASSLGVGELFF; CDR3nt: TGTGCCAGCAGCTTGGGGGTCGGGGAGCTGTTTTTT
v_gene: TRBV19; abundance: -; d_gene: -; j_gene: TRBJ1-1; CDR3aa: CASYAKPNTEAFF; CDR3nt: TGTGCCAGCTACGCCAAACCGAACACTGAAGCTTTCTTT
v_gene: TRBV27; abundance: -; d_gene: -; j_gene: TRBJ2-3; CDR3aa: CASGGAGTQYF; CDR3nt: TGTGCCAGCGGGGGGGCGGGTACGCAGTATTTT
v_gene: TRBV3-1/TRBV3-2; abundance: -; d_gene: TRBD1; j_gene: TRBJ2-7; CDR3aa: CASSESTGAYEQYF; CDR3nt: TGTGCCAGCAGTGAATCAACAGGGGCCTACGAGCAGTACTTC
v_gene: TRBV7-6; abundance: -; d_gene: -; j_gene: TRBJ2-2; CDR3aa: CASSLGLVSGELFF; CDR3nt: TGTGCCAGCAGCTTAGGGCTAGTGAGCGGGGAGCTGTTTTTT
v_gene: TRBV19; abundance: -; d_gene: -; j_gene: TRBJ1-5; CDR3aa: CASNRAAAGSNQPQHF; CDR3nt: TGTGCCAGTAATAGGGCAGCGGCGGGGAGCAATCAGCCCCAGCATTTT
v_gene: TRBV6-5; abundance: -; d_gene: TRBD1; j_gene: TRBJ1-1; CDR3aa: CASSYGSGRGTEAFF; CDR3nt: TGTGCCAGCAGTTACGGTTCCGGCAGGGGGACTGAAGCTTTCTTT
v_gene: TRBV5-5; abundance: -; d_gene: -; j_gene: TRBJ1-5; CDR3aa: CASSPGSAGNQPQHF; CDR3nt: TGTGCCAGCAGCCCAGGGTCCGCAGGCAATCAGCCCCAGCATTTT
v_gene: TRBV19; abundance: -; d_gene: -; j_gene: TRBJ1-5; CDR3aa: CASSTTRGRKSNQPQHF; CDR3nt: TGTGCCAGTAGCACAACGCGGGGGCGGAAAAGCAATCAGCCCCAGCATTTT
v_gene: TRBV18; abundance: -; d_gene: TRBD1; j_gene: TRBJ1-2; CDR3aa: CASSPVTGDGYTF; CDR3nt: TGTGCCAGCTCTCCAGTTACAGGGGACGGCTACACCTTC
v_gene: TRBV7-2; abundance: -; d_gene: -; j_gene: TRBJ1-2; CDR3aa: CASSPRPQSGYTF; CDR3nt: TGTGCCAGCAGCCCCAGGCCACAGTCTGGCTACACCTTC
v_gene: TRBV5-1; abundance: -; d_gene: TRBD2; j_gene: TRBJ2-2; CDR3aa: CASSPGLAGGRRSGELFF; CDR3nt: TGCGCCAGCAGCCCGGGACTAGCGGGGGGGCGTCGGAGCGGGGAGCTGTTTTTT
v_gene: TRBV28; abundance: -; d_gene: -; j_gene: TRBJ2-2; CDR3aa: CATILGLNTGELFF; CDR3nt: TGTGCCACCATACTCGGGCTGAACACCGGGGAGCTGTTTTTT
v_gene: TRBV30; abundance: few; d_gene: -; j_gene: TRBJ2-5; CDR3aa: CACYQEVTQYF; CDR3nt: TGTGCCTGCTACCAAGAGGTGACCCAGTACTTC
v_gene: TRBV29-1; abundance: -; d_gene: -; j_gene: TRBJ1-2; CDR3aa: CSVGEYYGYTF; CDR3nt: TGCAGCGTTGGAGAGTACTATGGCTACACCTTC
v_gene: TRBV18; abundance: -; d_gene: TRBD2; j_gene: TRBJ2-3; CDR3aa: CASSPSSGGADTQYF; CDR3nt: TGTGCCAGCTCACCGAGTAGCGGGGGCGCAGATACGCAGTATTTT
v_gene: TRBV28; abundance: -; d_gene: TRBD2; j_gene: TRBJ2-2; CDR3aa: CASSKGLAGNTGELFF; CDR3nt: TGTGCCAGCAGCAAGGGACTAGCGGGGAACACCGGGGAGCTGTTTTTT
v_gene: TRBV7-9; abundance: -; d_gene: -; j_gene: TRBJ1-2; CDR3aa: CASRSLRVGEDGYTF; CDR3nt: TGTGCCAGCAGGAGTTTGCGTGTGGGGGAGGATGGCTACACCTTC
v_gene: TRBV4-1; abundance: once; d_gene: -; j_gene: TRBJ1-2; CDR3aa: CASSQDPRANYGYTF; CDR3nt: TGCGCCAGCAGCCAAGATCCCCGCGCTAACTATGGCTACACCTTC